The 32 T cell receptor beta chains below all came from one sample that was sequenced in a study of CD8 T cells in Susac syndrome. It was with random hexamers that roughly 0.45 to 1 ug RNA was reverse transcribed. TCRdb recomputed calls from the immunoSEQ multiplex PCR reads with MiXCR, one row per CDR3 protein. The repertoire holds about 120,000 distinct CDR3 sequences, with approximately 94% as singletons. What was sequenced was CD4+ T cells from PBMCs. Receptors originate from a human donor in good health.

This clonotype was seen once. The chain uses TRBV28 and TRBJ2-5; maybe TRBD2 (8 bases). V lost 4 bases and J 4 bases, leaving 19 bases between the germline ends. Germline V gene data show CDR1 as MDHEN and CDR2 as SYDVKM. This CDR3 has 16 residues. CDR3 in DNA: TGTGCCAGCAGTTCGTACACAGGGGCGGGGGGAGAGACCCAGTACTTC. It encodes CASSSYTGAGGETQYF.

The chain links TRBV7-9 to TRBJ2-5; a possible D gene is TRBD2 (6 bases). V lost 5 bases to trimming and J lost 2 bases, with 12 bases between them. CDR1 and CDR2 (germline): SEHNR, FQNEAQ (reference sequence). The CDR3 is 14 amino acids. CDR3 sequence (DNA): TGTGCCAGCAGCCCCCCCCGGGGGCAAGAGACCCAGTACTTC. As protein: CASSPPRGQETQYF. Full variable domain (outside the CDR3, taken from reference TRBV7-9 and TRBJ2-5): DTGVSQNPRHKITKRGQNVTFRCDPISEHNRLYWYRQTLGQGPEFLTYFQNEAQLEKSRLLSDRFSAERPKGSFSTLEIQRTEQGDSAMYLCASSPPRGQETQYFGPGTRLLVL.

The V call is TRBV19, the J call TRBJ2-4, with 10 bases lining up with TRBD1. V trimming: 6 bases; J trimming: 2 bases; junction bases outside the gene matches: 13. Germline CDR1 reads LNHDA; CDR2 reads SQIVND (reference sequence). CDR3 length: 18 amino acids. The CDR3 protein is CASRELLGTGVTKNIQYF. CDR3 nucleotide sequence: TGTGCCAGTAGGGAACTGCTCGGGACAGGGGTAACCAAAAACATTCAGTACTTC.

The chain employs TRBV27 and TRBJ2-6; D is ambiguous. Germline CDR1 and CDR2: MNHEY and SMNVEV (reference sequence). This CDR3 contains 18 residues. Deletions cut 5 bases from V and 1 base from J, with 18 bases between. The DNA of the CDR3 is TGTGCCAGCAGTACCCTCGGCGGTCGCATTTCTGGGGCCAACGTCCTGACTTTC. Translated: CASSTLGGRISGANVLTF.

The CDR3 reads CASSLGGAGGVGANVLTF. In DNA form, the CDR3 reads TGTGCCAGCAGCTTAGGAGGGGCAGGGGGCGTTGGGGCCAACGTCCTGACTTTC. The rearrangement joins TRBV11-2 to TRBJ2-6; 8 nucleotides align to TRBD1. Germline CDR1 SGHAT, CDR2 FQNNGV. Trimming took 1 base from V and 3 from J; bases not matched to a gene: 8. This CDR3 contains 18 residues.

V is TRBV5-4 and J is TRBJ1-1; 8 positions agree with TRBD1. J gave up 8 bases and V 4 bases, and 10 bases lay outside the gene matches. CDR3 length: 14 residues. CDR1 SGHNT and CDR2 YYREEE come from the germline V gene (reference sequence). The CDR3 protein is CASSIGQGEAEAFF. CDR3 nucleotide sequence: TGTGCCAGCAGCATTGGACAGGGCGAGGCCGAAGCTTTCTTT. The full variable domain, in which reference TRBV5-4 and TRBJ1-1 provide the parts outside the CDR3, is ETGVTQSPTHLIKTRGQQVTLRCSSQSGHNTVSWYQQALGQGPQFIFQYYREEENGRGNFPPRFSGLQFPNYSSELNVNALELDDSALYLCASSIGQGEAEAFFGQGTRLTVV.

The chain employs TRBV20-1 and TRBJ1-5; TRBD1 is a possible D gene (5 bases). Trimming pared 1 base from V and 3 bases from J, leaving 7 bases between. Germline CDR1 is DFQATT and CDR2 is SNEGSKA (reference sequence). This CDR3 has 13 amino acids. In nucleotides, the CDR3 is TGCAGTGCTAGAGTTGGGGCCAATCAGCCCCAGCATTTT. This gives the protein CSARVGANQPQHF.

The chain has TRBV5-1 and TRBJ2-7; D possibly uses TRBD1 or TRBD2 (6 bases each). Germline assignment: CDR1 SGHRS and CDR2 YFSETQ. The CDR3 extends over 14 amino acids. V was cut by 0 bases and J by 8 bases, with 15 bases left in between. DNA for the CDR3: TGCGCCAGCAGCTTGGGGGACGGGGGCTCTCAGCAGTACTTC. This encodes CASSLGDGGSQQYF.

The V gene is TRBV29-1, the J gene TRBJ2-1; 7 nucleotides agree with TRBD2. Germline V CDR1 and CDR2: SQVTM, ANQGSEA. Germline trimming cut 4 bases from V and 3 bases from J; bases unmatched to any gene: 6. This CDR3 has 14 amino acids. Written as DNA, the CDR3 is TGCAGCGTTGTCCCAGCGGGATTCTACAATGAGCAGTTCTTC. It specifies CSVVPAGFYNEQFF.

The chain couples TRBV7-3 to TRBJ2-7; 7 bases agree with TRBD2. Germline V gene lookup returns CDR1 SGHTA and CDR2 FQGTGA. The CDR3 spans 13 residues. Unmatched junction bases numbered 6, after V lost 4 bases and J lost 6 bases. CDR3 DNA sequence: TGTGCCAGCAGCTCGGGACTACAGAGCGAGCAGTACTTC. It is translated as CASSSGLQSEQYF.

Of note for this clonotype: The junction and the germline gene differ at one end; a read error may be behind it. J is TRBJ2-7 and V is TRBV7-9, with 9 bases aligning to TRBD2. In germline, CDR1 is SEHNR, CDR2 FQNEAQ (reference sequence). This CDR3 contains 13 residues. The CDR3 loop is CASSVAGVGEQYF. The CDR3 DNA follows: TGTGCCAGCAGCGTAGCGGGAGTCGGCGAGCAGTACTTC.

This rearrangement joins TRBV7-9 to TRBJ2-3; TRBD1 agrees at 11 bases. J lost 2 bases, V lost 6 bases, and 4 bases had no gene match. CDR1 SEHNR and CDR2 FQNEAQ come from the germline V gene (reference sequence). The CDR3 is made up of 15 amino acids. The CDR3 here is CASSSGQGATDTQYF. The CDR3 region has the DNA TGTGCCAGCAGTTCAGGACAGGGGGCCACAGATACGCAGTATTTT.

This clonotype was seen only a few times. V and J are TRBV7-8 and TRBJ2-7; TRBD2 is a possible D gene (6 bases). The ends were cut back, 0 bases at V and 2 bases at J, with 11 bases in the middle. The CDR3 contains 15 residues. Germline assignment: CDR1 SGHVS and CDR2 FQNEAQ. DNA for the CDR3: TGTGCCAGCAGCTTAGCAGGCGGGGCTACCTACGAGCAGTACTTC. Residues: CASSLAGGATYEQYF.

This chain connects TRBV6-5 to TRBJ1-2, with TRBD1 identical over 11 bases. This CDR3 contains 15 residues. Germline V gene data show CDR1 as MNHEY and CDR2 as SVGAGI. The trim removed 5 bases at V and 7 bases at J, leaving 9 bases unmatched. This CDR3 is CASSRHGQGASGYTF. The CDR3 nucleotides read TGTGCCAGCAGTCGACACGGACAGGGGGCGTCTGGCTACACCTTC.

The V call is TRBV29-1, the J call TRBJ2-1; D unresolved. V lost 7 bases, J lost 7 bases, and 11 bases lay in between. Germline CDR1 SQVTM, CDR2 ANQGSEA. The CDR3 runs 11 residues. The CDR3 bases are TGCAGCGGCATGGGGATAAATGAGCAGTTCTTC. Translating gives CSGMGINEQFF.

The genes are TRBV30 and TRBJ1-4, with D perhaps matching TRBD1 (5 bases). In germline, CDR1 is GTSNPN, CDR2 SVGIG (reference sequence). This CDR3 region has 13 residues. V gave up 4 bases and J gave up 7 bases, with 13 bases separating them. The CDR3 nucleotides are TGTGCCTGGACCCCAGGGAGCGTTGAAAAACTGTTTTTT. Its translation is CAWTPGSVEKLFF.

The chain employs TRBV7-2 and TRBJ2-2; no reliable D call. Germline V lookup: CDR1 SGHTA, CDR2 FQGNSA. The V and J ends lost 5 bases and 5 bases respectively, with 6 bases between them. This CDR3 contains 12 residues. CDR3 sequence (DNA): TGTGCCAGCAGCCATCGTACCGGGGAGCTGTTTTTT. Its translation: CASSHRTGELFF. Supplemented by reference TRBV7-2 and TRBJ2-2, the full variable domain reads GAGVSQSPSNKVTEKGKDVELRCDPISGHTALYWYRQSLGQGLEFLIYFQGNSAPDKSGLPSDRFSAERTGGSVSTLTIQRTQQEDSAVYLCASSHRTGELFFGEGSRLTVL.

This clonotype was seen just once. This CDR3 reads CASSLRDKRLAKNIQYF. DNA for the CDR3: TGTGCCAGCAGTTTACGGGACAAGCGGCTAGCCAAAAACATTCAGTACTTC. The chain couples TRBV28 to TRBJ2-4; D is perhaps TRBD1 (6 bases). V was pared by 2 bases and J by 0 bases, with 14 bases between. The germline CDR1 and CDR2 sequences are MDHEN and SYDVKM. The CDR3 totals 17 residues. Drawing the rest from reference TRBV28 and TRBJ2-4, the complete variable domain is DVKVTQSSRYLVKRTGEKVFLECVQDMDHENMFWYRQDPGLGLRLIYFSYDVKMKEKGDIPEGYSVSREKKERFSLILESASTNQTSMYLCASSLRDKRLAKNIQYFGAGTRLSVL.

CDR3 sequence: CASSESGNEQYF. For the CDR3, the DNA is TGTGCCAGCAGTGAATCAGGGAACGAGCAGTACTTC. This chain joins TRBV2 and TRBJ2-7; a possible D gene is TRBD1 (5 bases). Trimming took off 2 bases at V and 5 bases at J, with 7 bases between the two ends. Germline CDR1 SNHLY, CDR2 FYNNEI. The CDR3 totals 12 residues.

V is TRBV2 and J is TRBJ1-1; 8 bases align to TRBD1. Germline CDR1 and CDR2: SNHLY and FYNNEI. The CDR3 extends over 15 amino acids. Trimming removed 7 bases from V and 6 bases from J; junction bases left unmatched: 13. Here the CDR3 DNA reads TGTGCCAGCAAGCTCGGGGCAGGGGGCTCTTCTGAAGCTTTCTTT. Protein sequence: CASKLGAGGSSEAFF.

The chain joins TRBV4-1 to TRBJ2-2; 8 bases line up with TRBD2. Germline values: CDR1 MGHRA, CDR2 YSYEKL. The trim removed 5 bases at V and 0 bases at J, leaving 20 bases unmatched. CDR3 length: 21 residues. The CDR3 DNA reads as TGCGCCAGCAGCTCCGGGGTGGTGCGGGGGGTAAATACACCGAACACCGGGGAGCTGTTTTTT. Amino acids: CASSSGVVRGVNTPNTGELFF.

J is TRBJ2-2 and V is TRBV29-1; 10 positions match TRBD2. With V trimmed by 6 bases and J by 7 bases, 20 bases remained unmatched. Germline loops: CDR1 SQVTM, CDR2 ANQGSEA. The CDR3 covers 18 residues. The CDR3, as DNA: TGCAGCGTCGCTTCGAGGGTACCAGCGGGAGGGCCGGGCGGGGAGCTGTTTTTT. Residues: CSVASRVPAGGPGGELFF.

The chain couples TRBV6-6 to TRBJ1-2; no firm D call. CDR3 size: 11 residues. V lost 5 bases and J 13 bases, leaving 14 bases between the germline ends. Germline-derived CDR1 and CDR2 are MNHNY and SVGAGI (reference sequence). The CDR3 nucleotides read TGTGCCAGCAGTCCCCGAGACTCTCTCACCTTC. This translates into CASSPRDSLTF.

This chain joins TRBV9 and TRBJ2-1; 13 bases are shared with TRBD2. The CDR3 length is 15 residues. CDR1 SGDLS and CDR2 YYNGEE come from the germline V gene. Trimming removed 2 bases from V and 8 bases from J; junction bases left unmatched: 4. The DNA for the CDR3 is TGTGCCAGCAGCGTCGGACTAGCGGGAGCCGATGAGCAGTTCTTC. Its protein product is CASSVGLAGADEQFF.

The J gene is TRBJ2-3, the V gene TRBV13, with 8 bases that match TRBD2. Germline CDR1 is PRHDT and CDR2 is FYEKMQ (reference sequence). J was trimmed by 10 bases and V by 4 bases; bases with no gene match: 4. The CDR3 is 12 residues long. The CDR3, as DNA: TGTGCCAGCAGCTGGACTAGCATGCCGCAGTATTTT. Its translation is CASSWTSMPQYF. The full variable domain, rest sourced from reference TRBV13 and TRBJ2-3, is AAGVIQSPRHLIKEKRETATLKCYPIPRHDTVYWYQQGPGQDPQFLISFYEKMQSDKGSIPDRFSAQQFSDYHSELNMSSLELGDSALYFCASSWTSMPQYFGPGTRLTVL.

The CDR3 region is CSATPGGIMNEQFF. The CDR3 region has the DNA TGCAGTGCTACGCCGGGGGGCATTATGAATGAGCAGTTCTTC. The rearrangement links TRBV20-1 to TRBJ2-1, with D perhaps matching TRBD2 (7 bases). The V and J ends lost 4 bases and 7 bases respectively, with 17 bases between them. Germline assignment: CDR1 DFQATT and CDR2 SNEGSKA (reference sequence). The CDR3 loop spans 14 amino acids.

This clonotype is a singleton in its sample. The V call is TRBV6-2 or TRBV6-3, the J call TRBJ1-1; D gene unclear. Germline V gene sequence: CDR1 MNHEY, CDR2 SVGEGT. V was cut by 5 bases and J by 1 base, with 14 bases left in between. The CDR3 totals 15 residues. In DNA, the CDR3 is TGTGCCAGCAGTCGGACCGGACGGTGGAACACTGAAGCTTTCTTT. Amino acids: CASSRTGRWNTEAFF.

The gene calls are TRBV18 and TRBJ1-4, with D tentatively TRBD1 (6 bases). The CDR3 contains 15 residues. Per the germline V gene, CDR1 is KGHSH and CDR2 is LQKENI. V gave up 5 bases and J gave up 2 bases, with 12 bases separating them. CDR3 nucleotide sequence: TGTGCCAGCTCAGACGGGAGGGGGACTAATGAAAAACTGTTTTTT. It is translated as CASSDGRGTNEKLFF.

The chain uses TRBV18 and TRBJ2-7; no firm D call. V was trimmed by 3 bases and J by 3 bases, leaving 9 bases between them. CDR3 size: 13 residues. The germline V gene encodes CDR1 KGHSH and CDR2 LQKENI. Written as DNA, the CDR3 is TGTGCCAGCTCACCGTGGGGTAACTACGAGCAGTACTTC. Its translation is CASSPWGNYEQYF.

The V call is TRBV7-9, the J call TRBJ1-2; TRBD1 agrees at 9 bases. This CDR3 has 13 amino acids. CDR1 is SEHNR and CDR2 is FQNEAQ in the germline V gene (reference sequence). The junction had 7 bases not matched to a gene; V was cut back by 6 bases and J by 8 bases. CDR3 in amino acids: CASSFRTGDGYTF. For the CDR3, the DNA is TGTGCCAGCAGTTTCAGGACAGGGGACGGCTACACCTTC.

The chain recombines TRBV15 with TRBJ1-2, with D uncertain. V was trimmed by 0 bases and J by 10 bases, leaving 9 bases between them. The CDR3 sequence is 12 residues long. Germline values: CDR1 LNHNV, CDR2 YYDKDF (reference sequence). CDR3 loop: CATSRDRGFYTF. Here the CDR3 DNA reads TGTGCCACCAGCAGAGATCGCGGATTCTACACCTTC.

This clonotype was detected once. The chain has TRBV7-9 and TRBJ2-2, with TRBD2 as a possible D gene (6 bases). V gave up 5 bases and J gave up 4 bases, with 17 bases separating them. The CDR3 contains 16 residues. Germline V gives CDR1 SEHNR, CDR2 FQNEAQ (reference sequence). CDR3 coding DNA: TGTGCCAGCAGCAGTCCACTGGGACTGCTCACCGGGGAGCTGTTTTTT. It encodes CASSSPLGLLTGELFF.